These T cell receptor beta chains were read from a single sample in a study of blood T cell repertoires in COVID-19. Sequencing was performed with immunoSEQ multiplex PCR; in TCRdb, only in-frame clones are kept and a portion is missing. The repertoire holds approximately 240,000 clones, with approximately 84% as singletons. The sample was peripheral blood. The receptor source for this set is a man aged 45 to 65 with acute or convalescent COVID-19. Both conserved end residues are part of each CDR3. A D gene is named only where the DNA matches it firmly. The size field is filled for only some rows; it gives once, few, many or a size class.

clone size	V gene	J gene	D gene	CDR3 protein	CDR3 DNA
-	TRBV27	TRBJ2-1	TRBD2	CASTYISSGANNEQFF	TGTGCCAGCACCTACATCTCTAGCGGGGCAAACAATGAGCAGTTCTTC
-	TRBV10-3	TRBJ1-5	-	CAISEAGNNQPQHF	TGTGCCATCAGTGAGGCGGGGAACAATCAGCCCCAGCATTTT
-	TRBV3-1/TRBV3-2	TRBJ1-2	TRBD1	CASSPDRALIYGYTF	TGTGCCAGCAGCCCCGACAGGGCTCTAATATATGGCTACACCTTC
few	TRBV9	TRBJ2-7	TRBD1	CASSPGTGHGPEQYF	TGTGCCAGCAGCCCTGGGACAGGACACGGCCCCGAGCAGTACTTC
-	TRBV6-5	TRBJ1-2	TRBD1	CASSTGGRLYGYTF	TGTGCCAGCAGTACAGGGGGCAGACTCTATGGCTACACCTTC
-	TRBV7-9	TRBJ2-7	TRBD2	CASSPSVAGAYEQYF	TGTGCCAGCAGTCCCTCCGTAGCGGGCGCCTACGAGCAGTACTTC
-	TRBV15	TRBJ2-7	TRBD1	CATSRITVQGVLEQYF	TGTGCCACCAGCAGAATTACCGTACAGGGGGTTCTCGAGCAGTACTTC
-	TRBV4-2	TRBJ2-5	TRBD2	CASSQDWTEREVPETQYF	TGTGCCAGCAGCCAAGACTGGACTGAGCGGGAGGTCCCAGAGACCCAGTACTTC
-	TRBV3-1/TRBV3-2	TRBJ2-7	TRBD2	CASRPRGSGNSYEQYF	TGTGCCAGCAGGCCACGGGGTAGCGGGAACTCCTACGAGCAGTACTTC
once	TRBV27	TRBJ2-3	TRBD2	CASSTRTSGGTDTQYF	TGTGCCAGCAGTACCCGGACTAGCGGGGGTACAGATACGCAGTATTTT
-	TRBV6-4	TRBJ2-7	TRBD1	CASICHEGAREQYF	TGTGCCAGCATTTGCCACGAGGGGGCGCGTGAGCAGTACTTC
few	TRBV30	TRBJ1-6	TRBD1	CAWSVRDRSNSPLHF	TGTGCCTGGAGTGTACGGGACAGGTCCAATTCACCCCTCCACTTT
-	TRBV11-2	TRBJ2-7	-	CASSLGRGFSYEQYF	TGTGCCAGCAGCTTAGGGAGGGGATTCTCCTACGAGCAGTACTTC
-	TRBV28	TRBJ2-7	-	CASSLRGKALTYEQYF	TGTGCCAGCAGTCTACGAGGGAAAGCCCTAACCTACGAGCAGTACTTC
-	TRBV11-2	TRBJ2-1	-	CASSLGRATYNEQFF	TGTGCCAGCAGCTTAGGCAGGGCTACCTACAATGAGCAGTTCTTC
-	TRBV5-1	TRBJ2-7	-	CASTHDISYEQYF	TGCGCCAGCACCCATGACATATCCTACGAGCAGTACTTC
-	TRBV27	TRBJ2-1	TRBD2	CASRASGGWNEQFF	TGTGCCAGCAGGGCTAGCGGAGGTTGGAATGAGCAGTTCTTC
-	TRBV11-3	TRBJ2-2	TRBD1	CASRRQGAVNTGELFF	TGTGCCAGCAGAAGACAGGGGGCCGTTAACACCGGGGAGCTGTTTTTT
-	TRBV11-3	TRBJ2-7	TRBD2	CASTSGSLTRYF	TGTGCCAGCACTAGCGGGAGCTTGACTCGTTACTTC
-	TRBV24-1	TRBJ1-2	-	CATSDNDPGDIPGYGYTF	TGTGCCACCAGTGACAATGATCCGGGAGATATCCCGGGCTATGGCTACACCTTC
-	TRBV7-6	TRBJ2-7	-	CASSLAGSGYEQYF	TGTGCCAGCAGCTTAGCGGGTTCGGGCTACGAGCAGTACTTC
-	TRBV6-5	TRBJ2-7	TRBD2	CASRVAGVSYEQYF	TGTGCCAGCCGGGTAGCGGGAGTTTCCTACGAGCAGTACTTC
-	TRBV7-3	TRBJ1-6	-	CASSPTYPLPHSPLHF	TGTGCCAGCAGCCCTACCTATCCACTTCCACATTCACCCCTCCACTTT
-	TRBV10-3	TRBJ1-2	-	CAISESIGSDGYTF	TGTGCCATCAGTGAGTCGATCGGGAGCGATGGCTACACCTTC
-	TRBV18	TRBJ2-1	TRBD2	CASSPLRSSGYNEQFF	TGTGCCAGCTCACCATTACGGTCTAGCGGGTACAATGAGCAGTTCTTC
-	TRBV5-6	TRBJ2-7	TRBD1	CASSWDRGAFEQYF	TGTGCCAGCAGCTGGGACAGGGGCGCGTTCGAGCAGTACTTC
-	TRBV14	TRBJ2-5	TRBD2	CASSPGAGGWETQYF	TGTGCCAGCAGCCCCGGGGCGGGAGGATGGGAGACCCAGTACTTC
-	TRBV4-1	TRBJ1-2	TRBD1	CASSQGTGTNYGYTF	TGCGCCAGCAGCCAAGGGACAGGGACTAACTATGGCTACACCTTC
-	TRBV12-3/TRBV12-4	TRBJ2-7	TRBD2	CASSSAGGEQYF	TGTGCCAGCAGCTCGGCGGGAGGCGAGCAGTACTTC
-	TRBV27	TRBJ2-7	-	CASSLYGGTYEQYF	TGTGCCAGCAGTTTATACGGGGGAACCTACGAGCAGTACTTC
-	TRBV19	TRBJ1-6	-	CASSIAGQSNSPLHF	TGTGCCAGTAGTATCGCAGGACAATCAAATTCACCCCTCCACTTT
-	TRBV3-1/TRBV3-2	TRBJ2-2	-	CASSRHPGLQGTGELFF	TGTGCCAGCAGCCGACATCCGGGACTACAGGGCACCGGGGAGCTGTTTTTT
-	TRBV6-6	TRBJ2-7	TRBD1	CASSPDRDTYEQYF	TGTGCCAGCAGTCCGGACAGGGATACTTACGAGCAGTACTTC
-	TRBV19	TRBJ2-3	TRBD2	CASALAFVTDTQYF	TGTGCCAGTGCACTAGCGTTCGTCACAGATACGCAGTATTTT
-	TRBV11-2	TRBJ1-6	-	CASSPSRNSPLHF	TGTGCCAGCAGCCCCTCGCGTAATTCACCCCTCCACTTT
once	TRBV19	TRBJ1-3	-	CASSNPTYPGNTIYF	TGTGCCAGTAGTAATCCGACATACCCTGGAAACACCATATATTTT
-	TRBV10-2	TRBJ2-6	-	CATKSSGANVLTF	TGCGCCACAAAGAGTTCTGGGGCCAACGTCCTGACTTTC
-	TRBV5-1	TRBJ1-6	TRBD1	CASSAGRRDRPSPLHF	TGCGCCAGCAGCGCCGGACGCCGGGACAGACCATCACCCCTCCACTTT
-	TRBV15	TRBJ2-7	TRBD2	CATSRSGTSGFEQYF	TGTGCCACCAGCAGGTCCGGGACTAGCGGTTTCGAGCAGTACTTC
-	TRBV5-1	TRBJ2-5	TRBD2	CASSLGLADQETQYF	TGCGCCAGCAGCTTGGGACTAGCGGATCAAGAGACCCAGTACTTC
-	TRBV28	TRBJ1-3	-	CASSLGGSENTIYF	TGTGCCAGCAGCCTGGGAGGTTCGGAAAACACCATATATTTT
-	TRBV2	TRBJ1-5	-	CASSENRDDQPQHF	TGTGCCAGCAGTGAAAACAGGGACGATCAGCCCCAGCATTTT
-	TRBV28	TRBJ1-2	-	CASSASGYGYTF	TGTGCCAGCAGCGCGTCGGGCTATGGCTACACCTTC
-	TRBV28	TRBJ2-3	TRBD2	CASRSTGTSGSRADTQYF	TGTGCCAGCAGATCAACCGGGACTAGCGGGAGTCGTGCAGATACGCAGTATTTT
-	TRBV11-2	TRBJ2-1	TRBD2	CASSLEVSGRAGEQFF	TGTGCCAGCAGCTTAGAAGTTAGCGGGAGGGCGGGCGAGCAGTTCTTC
-	TRBV2	TRBJ2-3	-	CASMAHKGRDTQYF	TGTGCCAGCATGGCACACAAGGGGAGGGATACGCAGTATTTT
-	TRBV7-3	TRBJ2-2	TRBD1	CASSTMPGTGSTGELFF	TGTGCCAGCAGCACAATGCCCGGGACAGGGAGCACCGGGGAGCTGTTTTTT
-	TRBV29-1	TRBJ2-3	-	CSVDEGGTDTQYF	TGCAGCGTCGATGAGGGTGGCACAGATACGCAGTATTTT